Included here is one TCR beta chain sequence, with context. Trimming took 5 bases from V and 7 from J; bases not matched to a gene: 7. This CDR3 has 13 residues. The germline CDR1 and CDR2 sequences are SGHNT and YYREEE (reference sequence). This sample was included in a study of control samples from healthy donors and cancer patients. The table came from immunoSEQ multiplex PCR; TCRdb's copy has only in-frame clones and leaves some out. The table records 150,000 to 200,000 clones, nearly 90% of them present only once. The chain couples TRBV5-4 to TRBJ1-2, with 8 nucleotides matching TRBD1. Material for sequencing was blood. This clonotype was sampled from a woman aged 50 to 60 in good health. CDR3 bases: TGTGCCAGCAGTCCGGACAGGGCCGTTGGCTACACCTTC. Protein: CASSPDRAVGYTF.